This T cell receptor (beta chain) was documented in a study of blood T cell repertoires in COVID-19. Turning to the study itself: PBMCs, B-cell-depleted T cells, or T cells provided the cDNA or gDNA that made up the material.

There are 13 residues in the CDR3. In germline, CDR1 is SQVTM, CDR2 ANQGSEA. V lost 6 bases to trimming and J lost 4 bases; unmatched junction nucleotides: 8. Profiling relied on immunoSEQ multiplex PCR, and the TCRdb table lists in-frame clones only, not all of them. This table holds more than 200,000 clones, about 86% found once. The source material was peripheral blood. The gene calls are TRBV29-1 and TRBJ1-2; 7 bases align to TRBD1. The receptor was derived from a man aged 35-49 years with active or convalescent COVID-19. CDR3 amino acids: CSVGQERGYGYTF. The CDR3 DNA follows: TGCAGCGTAGGACAGGAGAGAGGCTATGGCTACACCTTC.